These 20 T cell receptor beta chains were sequenced from one sample in a study of identical twins. In TCRdb, the 5' RACE reads were re-called with MiXCR into one record per CDR3 protein. Here the sample spans 1.5 million or so distinct CDR3 sequences, roughly a third being singletons. Sequences were obtained from cord blood. The receptors shown here come from a newborn girl in good health.

The rearrangement joins TRBV20-1 to TRBJ2-1, with D perhaps matching TRBD1 (5 bases). There are 15 residues in the CDR3. V lost 2 bases and J 0 bases, leaving 11 bases between the germline ends. Per germline, CDR1 DFQATT and CDR2 SNEGSKA (reference sequence). This chain's CDR3 is CSARSTGSSYNEQFF. The CDR3, as DNA: TGCAGTGCTAGATCCACAGGTAGCTCCTACAATGAGCAGTTCTTC.

In this sample, this clonotype turned up a few times. The gene calls are TRBV7-9 and TRBJ1-4; D is undetermined. V lost 2 bases to trimming and J lost 2 bases, with 15 bases between them. CDR3 length: 17 amino acids. CDR1 is SEHNR and CDR2 is FQNEAQ in the germline V gene (reference sequence). CDR3 DNA: TGTGCCAGCAGCTTAACGCGGGTTGTTGGGACTAATGAAAAACTGTTTTTT. Its translation is CASSLTRVVGTNEKLFF.

The gene calls are TRBV28 and TRBJ1-5, with D tentatively TRBD1 (6 bases). Germline CDR1 is MDHEN and CDR2 is SYDVKM. V was cut by 4 bases and J by 1 base, with 11 bases left in between. The CDR3 is 15 residues long. CDR3 DNA sequence: TGTGCCAGCAGTTCGGGGGGGCAAAGCAATCAGCCCCAGCATTTT. Its protein is CASSSGGQSNQPQHF.

This clonotype was detected a few times. V is TRBV11-2 and J is TRBJ2-4; TRBD1 is a possible D gene (5 bases). V lost 4 bases to trimming and J lost 1 base, with 11 bases between them. CDR3 length: 15 residues. CDR1 SGHAT and CDR2 FQNNGV come from the germline V gene. Here the CDR3 DNA reads TGTGCCAGCAGCTCGATCAGGGCGGCCAAAAACATTCAGTACTTC. It specifies CASSSIRAAKNIQYF.

The chain recombines TRBV6-5 with TRBJ2-7; 8 bases match TRBD1. The CDR3 contains 14 residues. Trimming removed 0 bases from V and 7 bases from J; junction bases left unmatched: 5. CDR1 and CDR2 (germline): MNHEY, SVGAGI. This chain's CDR3 is CASSYSGTGNEQYF. Written as DNA, the CDR3 is TGTGCCAGCAGTTACTCAGGGACAGGCAATGAGCAGTACTTC.

This clonotype was seen a handful of times. The chain joins TRBV20-1 to TRBJ2-3, with TRBD2 identical over 10 bases. The V segment lost 3 bases and the J segment 5 bases; nucleotides outside the gene matches: 5. This CDR3 spans 14 amino acids. The germline V gene encodes CDR1 DFQATT and CDR2 SNEGSKA (reference sequence). CDR3 DNA: TGCAGTGCTAGCCTTAGCGGGGGGCGAGATACGCAGTATTTT. It encodes CSASLSGGRDTQYF.

The J gene is TRBJ2-7, the V gene TRBV27; TRBD1 might be the D (7 bases). Germline CDR1 reads MNHEY; CDR2 reads SMNVEV (reference sequence). Trimming took off 3 bases at V and 6 bases at J, with 18 bases between the two ends. CDR3 length equals 15 residues. The CDR3 nucleotides read TGTGCCAGCAGTTTCGAGGGCCAGGGGGGATTCGAGCAGTACTTC. It encodes CASSFEGQGGFEQYF.

This chain uses TRBV14 with TRBJ1-6; no reliable D call. Germline loops: CDR1 SGHDN, CDR2 FVKESK. The V and J ends lost 0 bases and 8 bases respectively, with 11 bases between them. The CDR3 spans 15 residues. The CDR3 DNA follows: TGTGCCAGCAGCCAAGATTGGGCGGATTATTCACCCCTCCACTTT. Residues: CASSQDWADYSPLHF.

This chain links TRBV20-1 with TRBJ2-6; D unclear. V shed 6 bases and J shed 0 bases, with 6 bases lying between them. Germline CDR1 reads DFQATT; CDR2 reads SNEGSKA (reference sequence). The CDR3 has 13 residues. The DNA of the CDR3 is TGCAGTGCCGTGAGCTCTGGGGCCAACGTCCTGACTTTC. Translating gives CSAVSSGANVLTF.

The chain couples TRBV2 to TRBJ2-1; maybe TRBD1 (6 bases). The V gene lost 6 bases and the J gene lost 8 bases, with 23 bases spanning the gap. The germline CDR1 and CDR2 sequences are SNHLY and FYNNEI. The length of the CDR3 is 16 residues. This CDR3 reads CASRAAKGQGLHEQFF. The CDR3 DNA reads as TGTGCCAGCAGAGCCGCTAAGGGACAAGGGCTCCATGAGCAGTTCTTC.

The V call is TRBV20-1, the J call TRBJ1-2; D gene ambiguous. Trimming pared 2 bases from V and 0 bases from J, leaving 10 bases between. CDR1 and CDR2 from the germline V gene are DFQATT and SNEGSKA (reference sequence). This CDR3 has 14 amino acids. This CDR3 reads CSARYMTANYGYTF. CDR3 coding DNA: TGCAGTGCTAGATATATGACGGCTAACTATGGCTACACCTTC.

This clonotype showed up just a few times. The chain recombines TRBV7-9 with TRBJ2-1, with 7 nucleotides matching TRBD1. Germline CDR1 is SEHNR and CDR2 is FQNEAQ (reference sequence). With V trimmed by 6 bases and J by 2 bases, 10 bases remained unmatched. The CDR3 consists of 16 residues. CDR3 protein: CASSPPGQRTYNEQFF. In nucleotides, the CDR3 is TGTGCCAGCAGTCCTCCGGGACAGCGAACCTACAATGAGCAGTTCTTC.

Of note for this clonotype: Compared with germline, one end of the junction differs, possibly owing to a read error. This chain joins TRBV20-1 and TRBJ2-3, with D possibly called TRBD1 or TRBD2 (5 bases each). Looked up from germline, CDR1 is DFQATT and CDR2 is SNEGSKA (reference sequence). The CDR3 covers 15 residues. The CDR3 DNA follows: TGCAGTGCTAGAGATCCGGGGCAGGGCACAGGTACGCAGTATTTT. Residues: CSARDPGQGTGTQYF.

This clonotype appeared many times. V usage is TRBV6-1 and J usage is TRBJ1-2; D gene unclear. Trimming cost V 1 base and J 2 bases, with 5 bases left between them. The CDR3 length is 13 residues. Germline CDR1 is MNHNS and CDR2 is SASEGT. CDR3 sequence: CASSEGINYGYTF. In DNA, the CDR3 is TGTGCCAGCAGTGAAGGGATAAACTATGGCTACACCTTC.

This clonotype has just a few counts. The rearrangement joins TRBV5-1 to TRBJ2-7, with 7 bases that match TRBD2. J lost 5 bases, V lost 0 bases, and 5 bases had no gene match. The CDR3 is made up of 14 amino acids. Germline V gene sequence: CDR1 SGHRS, CDR2 YFSETQ. DNA of the CDR3: TGCGCCAGCAGCTTGGGACTAGCAACTGACGAGCAGTACTTC. This sequence encodes CASSLGLATDEQYF.

The CDR3 sequence: CASSLGSSMNTEAFF. The CDR3 nucleotides read TGCGCCAGCAGCTTGGGGAGCTCTATGAACACTGAAGCTTTCTTT. This chain uses TRBV5-1 with TRBJ1-1; D uncertain. The CDR3 spans 15 residues. The V end lost 0 bases, the J end lost 0 bases, and 9 bases lay between the germline ends. The germline V gene encodes CDR1 SGHRS and CDR2 YFSETQ.

This clonotype has a handful of counts. The junction shows a germline mismatch at one end, possibly a read error. J is TRBJ2-7 and V is TRBV28; 8 bases agree with TRBD1. CDR1 is MDHEN and CDR2 is SYDVKM in the germline V gene. The CDR3 is 16 residues long. Here the CDR3 DNA reads TGTGCTAGCAGTTTAGCCCTCGGACAGGGCACCTACGAGCAGTACTTC. This encodes CASSLALGQGTYEQYF. The full variable domain, completed using reference TRBV28 and TRBJ2-7, is DVKVTQSSRYLVKRTGEKVFLECVQDMDHENMFWYRQDPGLGLRLIYFSYDVKMKEKGDIPEGYSVSREKKERFSLILESASTNQTSMYLCASSLALGQGTYEQYFGPGTRLTVT.

A few counts support this clonotype. The CDR3 DNA sequence: TGTGCCAGCAGTACCGGGCTCAGGAAGTACTTC. This sequence encodes CASSTGLRKYF. The V call is TRBV12-3 or TRBV12-4, the J call TRBJ2-4, with D hard to call. This CDR3 has 11 amino acids. With 5 bases removed from V and 14 bases from J, the gap between germline ends came to 13 bases.

This clonotype was seen a handful of times. J is TRBJ2-5 and V is TRBV2, with D perhaps matching TRBD1 or TRBD2 (5 bases each). CDR3 length: 14 amino acids. Germline V lookup: CDR1 SNHLY, CDR2 FYNNEI. V lost 7 bases to trimming and J lost 5 bases, with 17 bases between them. The CDR3 region has the DNA TGTGCCAGCAAGCCGGGACCTAAAGGGGAGACCCAGTACTTC. Amino acids: CASKPGPKGETQYF.

This chain joins TRBV5-1 and TRBJ2-2; the D is unclear. Germline CDR1 and CDR2: SGHRS and YFSETQ. Trimming left V 1 base short and J 5 bases short, with 6 bases between. The CDR3 spans 13 residues. The CDR3 loop reads CASSLSATGELFF. CDR3 coding DNA: TGCGCCAGCAGCTTGAGTGCAACCGGGGAGCTGTTTTTT.